This T cell receptor (beta chain) was documented in a study of radiotherapy plus CTLA-4 blockade in lung cancer. Study background: Objective responses were documented in about 20% of patients, with disease control in approximately 32%.

The study gave focal radiation plus ipilimumab CTLA-4 blockade to patients with chemo-refractory metastatic non-small-cell lung cancer. CDR3 length equals 13 residues. Germline values: CDR1 LNHNV, CDR2 YYDKDF (reference sequence). Trimming left V 5 bases short and J 3 bases short, with 10 bases between. A remark on this clone: The antigen is not known.

The study's findings and limits: After radiotherapy and ipilimumab, tumor-derived clones expanded in peripheral blood. Early clone dynamics of blood T cells, plus interferon-beta, reportedly predicted response best.

The data were produced by immunoSEQ multiplex PCR, yet TCRdb's version contains in-frame clones alone and is incomplete. The data hold 60,000 to 70,000 clones, with approximately 82% observed a single time. The chain recombines TRBV15 with TRBJ2-5, with D perhaps matching TRBD2 (6 bases). Sequenced here: peripheral blood, sampled from a patient treated with radiotherapy plus ipilimumab. This TCR was recovered from a human donor with non-small cell lung cancer who had a partial response to radiotherapy plus ipilimumab. The CDR3 DNA follows: TGTGCCACCAGCGGCTGGAGGGAAGAGACCCAGTACTTC. Translating it yields CATSGWREETQYF.